Below are 24 T cell receptor beta chains sequenced from a single sample in a study of cytomegalovirus exposure and HLA in healthy donors. Use of 60 Vbeta and 13 Jbeta primers characterized the PCR. TCRdb's copy holds only in-frame clones and misses some; the assay was immunoSEQ multiplex PCR. The sample shows 90,000 to 150,000 clones, roughly 82% of them seen only once. Sequenced material: PBMCs. These receptors were taken from a young man in good health and CMV-seropositive.

This sequence joins TRBV14 and TRBJ1-3; a possible D gene is TRBD1 (6 bases). The CDR3 covers 15 residues. Germline assignment: CDR1 SGHDN and CDR2 FVKESK. The V and J ends lost 1 base and 2 bases respectively, with 9 bases between them. The DNA of the CDR3 is TGTGCCAGCAGCCAAGTATGGGGGCCTGGAAACACCATATATTTT. Amino acids: CASSQVWGPGNTIYF.

This clone was counted between two and nine times. The rearrangement joins TRBV7-8 to TRBJ2-3; weak D call: TRBD2 (6 bases). The V and J ends lost 2 bases and 1 base respectively, with 16 bases between them. The CDR3 is made up of 17 amino acids. CDR1 is SGHVS, CDR2 FQNEAQ, per germline. The CDR3 is CASSLRDPGAGTDTQYF. The CDR3 DNA reads as TGTGCCAGCAGCTTACGGGACCCGGGAGCCGGCACAGATACGCAGTATTTT.

This chain links TRBV5-1 with TRBJ1-2; weak D call: TRBD1 (6 bases). The V end was cut by 0 bases, the J end by 0 bases, with 9 bases between. CDR1 and CDR2 (germline): SGHRS, YFSETQ. This CDR3 is 15 amino acids long. CDR3: CASSLGTETNYGYTF. The CDR3 nucleotides read TGCGCCAGCAGCTTGGGGACAGAGACTAACTATGGCTACACCTTC.

The chain combines TRBV6-5 with TRBJ1-1, with TRBD1 matching over 7 bases. Germline V gives CDR1 MNHEY, CDR2 SVGAGI. Germline trimming cut 7 bases from V and 5 bases from J; bases unmatched to any gene: 7. This CDR3 contains 13 residues. Here the CDR3 DNA reads TGTGCCAGCACCTTGGACAGGACAACTGAAGCTTTCTTT. Protein: CASTLDRTTEAFF.

The sample holds a few counts of this clone. One junction end disagrees with the germline gene, perhaps due to a read error. V gene TRBV2 combines with J gene TRBJ2-4; D perhaps matches TRBD2 (5 bases). Germline loops: CDR1 SNHLY, CDR2 FYNNEI. CDR3 length: 14 residues. For the CDR3, the DNA is TGTGCCAGCATGGTCGGGGAAGCCAAAAACAGTCAGTACTTC. Encoded protein: CASMVGEAKNSQYF.

V is TRBV27 and J is TRBJ2-7; TRBD1 aligns across 7 bases. The trim removed 7 bases at V and 0 bases at J, leaving 9 bases unmatched. Germline V gene data show CDR1 as MNHEY and CDR2 as SMNVEV (reference sequence). The length of the CDR3 is 15 residues. The CDR3 region is CASNPSGQSSYEQYF. The CDR3 region has the DNA TGTGCCAGCAACCCGTCGGGACAGTCCTCCTACGAGCAGTACTTC.

CDR3 in amino acids: CAWSPRTSGNEQYF. The CDR3 DNA sequence: TGTGCCTGGAGTCCAAGGACTAGCGGGAACGAGCAGTACTTC. This sequence joins TRBV30 and TRBJ2-7; 12 bases align to TRBD2. V was pared by 2 bases and J by 5 bases, with 4 bases of the junction left unmatched. The germline CDR1 and CDR2 sequences are GTSNPN and SVGIG (reference sequence). The CDR3 runs 14 residues.

The chain recombines TRBV30 with TRBJ2-7, with TRBD1 identical over 7 bases. This CDR3 region has 13 residues. Germline CDR1 GTSNPN, CDR2 SVGIG (reference sequence). CDR3 amino acids: CALQGTPSYEQYF. The CDR3 bases are TGTGCGCTACAGGGGACCCCTTCCTACGAGCAGTACTTC.

On this clone itself: At one end, the junction sequence differs from germline, possibly due to a read error. This chain connects TRBV5-4 to TRBJ2-6; 7 bases match TRBD2. CDR1 is SGHNT, CDR2 YYREEE, per germline (reference sequence). This CDR3 has 17 residues. CDR3 nucleotide sequence: TGTGCCAGCAGCTTTGGAGCAGCGGGAAGTGGGGCCAACGGCCTGACTTTC. It translates to CASSFGAAGSGANGLTF.

The chain recombines TRBV6-1 with TRBJ2-7; D not resolved. This CDR3 is built from 16 residues. Germline-derived CDR1 and CDR2 are MNHNS and SASEGT. V lost 3 bases, J lost 3 bases, and 18 bases lay in between. CDR3 in amino acids: CASSDRVPPSYYEQYF. DNA of the CDR3: TGTGCCAGCAGTGACCGGGTCCCTCCTAGTTACTACGAGCAGTACTTC.

This chain links TRBV10-3 with TRBJ1-1; D uncertain. The V end lost 0 bases, the J end lost 4 bases, and 12 bases lay between the germline ends. The CDR3 consists of 15 residues. Germline assignment: CDR1 ENHRY and CDR2 SYGVKD. The CDR3 region is CAISESGTGSTEAFF. The CDR3 DNA is TGTGCCATCAGTGAGTCAGGCACTGGGAGCACTGAAGCTTTCTTT.

The V call is TRBV11-2, the J call TRBJ1-6; D call uncertain. The germline V and J ends were trimmed by 6 bases and 0 bases, with 9 bases remaining between them. Germline-derived CDR1 and CDR2 are SGHAT and FQNNGV. The CDR3 is 15 residues long. CDR3 in DNA: TGTGCCAGCAGACCACAGTCCTCCTATAATTCACCCCTCCACTTT. Its protein product is CASRPQSSYNSPLHF.

The J gene is TRBJ2-1, the V gene TRBV4-2; D is perhaps TRBD2 (5 bases). The germline CDR1 and CDR2 sequences are LGHNA and YNFKEQ. This CDR3 contains 18 residues. Trimming cost V 1 base and J 0 bases, with 16 bases left between them. The CDR3 spells CASSQGVRRASSYNEQFF. As DNA, the CDR3 is TGTGCCAGCAGCCAAGGAGTCCGGCGGGCGAGCTCCTACAATGAGCAGTTCTTC.

Points on this clone: Different DNA sequences within this sample yield the same CDR3. The chain uses TRBV30 and TRBJ1-2; 8 bases map to TRBD1. The CDR3 covers 13 residues. V dropped 2 bases and J dropped 4; count of bases not matched to a gene: 3. CDR1 is GTSNPN, CDR2 SVGIG, per germline (reference sequence). Here the CDR3 DNA reads TGTGCCTGGAGTAGGGACAGGCCCTATGGCTACACCTTC. Translated: CAWSRDRPYGYTF.

A few counts support this clone. The genes are TRBV6-1 and TRBJ2-3; 9 nucleotides align to TRBD1. The CDR3 covers 15 residues. Trimming took 4 bases from V and 1 from J; bases not matched to a gene: 3. CDR1 is MNHNS and CDR2 is SASEGT in the germline V gene. CDR3 coding DNA: TGTGCCAGCAGTGTGTGGACAGGGGGCACAGATACGCAGTATTTT. Translating gives CASSVWTGGTDTQYF.

The chain links TRBV9 to TRBJ1-1; D unresolved. The CDR3 is 14 amino acids. Germline V gene lookup returns CDR1 SGDLS and CDR2 YYNGEE. V lost 4 bases, J lost 2 bases, and 12 bases lay in between. CDR3 sequence reads: CASSLPPINTEAFF. CDR3 sequence (DNA): TGTGCCAGCAGCCTACCCCCCATTAACACTGAAGCTTTCTTT.

This clone has just one count. The CDR3, as DNA: TGTGCCAGCGCGACAGGGGCCACTCACACAGATACGCAGTATTTT. It translates to CASATGATHTDTQYF. The J gene is TRBJ2-3, the V gene TRBV5-8; TRBD1 agrees at 8 bases. V gave up 7 bases and J gave up 2 bases; unmatched junction bases: 9. The V gene's germline CDR1 is SGHTS and CDR2 YDEGEE. The CDR3 has 15 amino acids. Full variable domain (rest looked up from reference TRBV5-8 and TRBJ2-3): EAGVTQSPTHLIKTRGQQATLRCSPISGHTSVYWYQQALGLGLQFLLWYDEGEERNRGNFPPRFSGRQFPNYSSELNVNALELEDSALYLCASATGATHTDTQYFGPGTRLTVL.

The table lists this clone with a count of one. V gene TRBV29-1 combines with J gene TRBJ2-1; D gene uncertain. CDR3 length: 14 amino acids. V was shortened by 0 bases and J by 7 bases, with 13 bases between the two germline ends. The germline V gene has CDR1 SQVTM and CDR2 ANQGSEA. CDR3 nucleotides: TGCAGCGTTGAAGATCTTAGTCTCGAAAATGAGCAGTTCTTC. This sequence encodes CSVEDLSLENEQFF.

This chain connects TRBV5-1 to TRBJ1-2; TRBD1 matches at 9 bases. The V and J ends lost 4 bases and 4 bases, in that order; junction bases with no gene match: 5. Per germline, CDR1 SGHRS and CDR2 YFSETQ. The CDR3 has 14 amino acids. The CDR3 region is CASSPGTGTYGYTF. The CDR3 DNA follows: TGCGCCAGCAGCCCAGGGACAGGGACCTATGGCTACACCTTC.

J is TRBJ2-5 and V is TRBV6-1; D is unresolved. Germline V lookup: CDR1 MNHNS, CDR2 SASEGT. V was cut by 3 bases and J by 1 base, with 12 bases left in between. The CDR3 runs 15 residues. DNA of the CDR3: TGTGCCAGCAGTGACATACCGGGTACCCAAGAGACCCAGTACTTC. Its protein product is CASSDIPGTQETQYF.

The chain links TRBV7-9 to TRBJ1-2; 11 nucleotides align to TRBD1. The V gene end was trimmed by 4 bases and the J gene end by 8 bases; junction bases not matched to a gene: 9. Germline V lookup: CDR1 SEHNR, CDR2 FQNEAQ (reference sequence). CDR3 length: 15 amino acids. The CDR3 spells CASSSSRDRGEGYTF. The DNA for the CDR3 is TGTGCCAGCAGCTCTAGCCGGGACAGGGGGGAAGGCTACACCTTC.

The V gene is TRBV30, the J gene TRBJ2-5; 9 positions agree with TRBD1. Germline loops: CDR1 GTSNPN, CDR2 SVGIG (reference sequence). This CDR3 has 15 amino acids. Losses at the gene ends were 3 bases for V and 9 bases for J; bases not matched to a gene: 14. The CDR3 nucleotides are TGTGCCTGGAGCCAAACAGGGGGCCAGACCAAGGCCCAGTACTTC. This sequence encodes CAWSQTGGQTKAQYF.

The table lists this clone with a few counts. The J gene is TRBJ1-2, the V gene TRBV19; 8 bases are a match to TRBD1. Trimming removed 3 bases from V and 7 bases from J; junction bases left unmatched: 1. The germline V gene encodes CDR1 LNHDA and CDR2 SQIVND (reference sequence). The CDR3 loop spans 12 amino acids. CDR3 in DNA: TGTGCCAGTAGTATGGACAGGGCTGGCTACACCTTC. It yields the protein CASSMDRAGYTF.

V and J are TRBV5-4 and TRBJ2-3, with 10 bases that match TRBD1. Germline assignment: CDR1 SGHNT and CDR2 YYREEE (reference sequence). There are 15 residues in the CDR3. With 4 bases clipped from V and 4 bases from J, the junction kept 6 bases outside the gene matches. This chain's CDR3 is CASSGSGQGPDTQYF. In DNA, the CDR3 is TGTGCCAGCAGCGGATCGGGACAGGGGCCAGATACGCAGTATTTT.